The 21 T cell receptor beta chains below were found in one sample sequenced in a study of CD8+CD57+ T cells in acquired aplastic anemia (dated by TCRdb to the late 2010s). The sequencer listed for this sample is Illumina HiSeq 2000. TCR beta VDJ combination and CDR3 sequence profiling used genomic DNA as the template. TCRdb trimmed the raw reads at Q25, called clones with MiXCR and kept productive beta chains. Under each unique CDR3 protein, matching rows form one entry showing the most common genes and DNA. This sample holds about 40,000 distinct CDR3 sequences; over 55% were observed only once. The leading ten clones occupy 59% of the sample. Patients chosen for sequencing had shown expansion of CD8+CD57+ cells by flow cytometry. Sequenced material: sorted CD4+, CD8+, or CD8+CD57+ T cells (not recorded which) from PBMCs. Receptors originate from a human donor with aplastic anemia.

This chain joins TRBV29-1 and TRBJ2-7; no firm D call. Per the germline V gene, CDR1 is SQVTM and CDR2 is ANQGSEA. The CDR3 is 12 amino acids. The CDR3 region has the DNA TGCAGTGCCGCAGCATCCTCCTACGAGCAGTACTTC. Residues: CSAAASSYEQYF.

The chain carries TRBV20-1 and TRBJ2-7, with 7 bases identical to TRBD2. The trim removed 5 bases at V and 4 bases at J, leaving 8 bases unmatched. CDR1 and CDR2 (germline): DFQATT, SNEGSKA (reference sequence). This CDR3 comprises 13 residues. CDR3: CSAAPSGAYEQYF. The CDR3 DNA reads as TGCAGTGCTGCCCCCAGCGGGGCTTACGAGCAGTACTTC.

The V and J genes are TRBV7-2 and TRBJ2-7; D ambiguous. The CDR3 sequence is 13 residues long. Trimming removed 1 base at V and 3 bases at J, with 7 bases between. Germline V gives CDR1 SGHTA, CDR2 FQGNSA. The CDR3 sequence is CASSLGYSYEQYF. CDR3 sequence (DNA): TGTGCCAGCAGCTTAGGTTACAGCTACGAGCAGTACTTC.

The chain joins TRBV19 to TRBJ2-1; D perhaps matches TRBD1 (6 bases). Trimming shortened V by 6 bases and J by 7 bases, and 10 bases separated the two germline ends. Germline V CDR1 and CDR2: LNHDA, SQIVND (reference sequence). The CDR3 covers 12 residues. The CDR3 loop reads CASSPTGNEQFF. CDR3 sequence (DNA): TGTGCCAGTAGCCCAACAGGGAATGAGCAGTTCTTC.

This sequence joins TRBV7-4 and TRBJ1-6; D ambiguous. The CDR3 consists of 16 residues. Germline values: CDR1 SGHVT, CDR2 SQSDAQ. With 2 bases removed from V and 9 bases from J, the gap between germline ends came to 17 bases. The CDR3: CASSLKSSDLGSPLHF. The CDR3 coding sequence is TGTGCCAGCAGCTTAAAATCGTCGGACTTAGGTTCACCCCTCCACTTT.

This sequence joins TRBV7-9 and TRBJ1-1; a weak D match, TRBD1 (6 bases). CDR1 is SEHNR and CDR2 is FQNEAQ in the germline V gene (reference sequence). V was cut by 10 bases and J by 6 bases, with 9 bases left in between. The CDR3 has 10 amino acids. CDR3 region: CATWTAEAFF. CDR3 nucleotides: TGTGCCACCTGGACAGCTGAAGCTTTCTTT. The full variable domain, with the rest looked up from reference TRBV7-9 and TRBJ1-1, is DTGVSQNPRHKITKRGQNVTFRCDPISEHNRLYWYRQTLGQGPEFLTYFQNEAQLEKSRLLSDRFSAERPKGSFSTLEIQRTEQGDSAMYLCATWTAEAFFGQGTRLTVV.

The gene calls are TRBV29-1 and TRBJ2-7, with TRBD2 matching 9 bases. V was pared by 8 bases and J by 6 bases, with 5 bases of the junction left unmatched. Germline V gene lookup returns CDR1 SQVTM and CDR2 ANQGSEA. The CDR3 has 11 residues. The CDR3 here is CSCVTSGEQYF. CDR3 DNA sequence: TGCAGCTGCGTGACTAGCGGCGAGCAGTACTTC.

This clonotype was seen many times. The gene calls are TRBV19 and TRBJ2-6; weak D call: TRBD1 (6 bases). CDR1 is LNHDA, CDR2 SQIVND, per germline (reference sequence). Trimming cost V 4 bases and J 0 bases, with 19 bases left between them. The CDR3 sequence is 19 residues long. The CDR3 nucleotides read TGTGCCAGTAGTACCGACCGACAGGCGACGAGCTCTGGGGCCAACGTCCTGACTTTC. It is translated as CASSTDRQATSSGANVLTF.

About this clonotype: The junction does not match germline at one end; this may be a read error. The chain combines TRBV19 with TRBJ2-2, with D tentatively TRBD2 (6 bases). The CDR3 consists of 13 residues. CDR1 is LNHDA and CDR2 is SQIVND in the germline V gene (reference sequence). In DNA form, the CDR3 reads TGTGCCAGAAGTATGTTAGCGGCCGGGGAGCTGTTTTTT. It translates to CARSMLAAGELFF.

The chain combines TRBV7-8 with TRBJ1-6, with a weak D call TRBD1 (5 bases). This CDR3 contains 14 residues. Trimming stripped 6 bases from V and 8 bases from J, with 14 bases between. In germline, CDR1 is SGHVS, CDR2 FQNEAQ. Written as DNA, the CDR3 is TGTGCCAGCAGTTTACGGGACTCCCATTCACCCCTCCACTTT. Its protein is CASSLRDSHSPLHF.

This sequence joins TRBV19 and TRBJ2-7; 11 bases map to TRBD1. The germline CDR1 and CDR2 sequences are LNHDA and SQIVND (reference sequence). V gave up 9 bases and J gave up 4 bases; unmatched junction bases: 2. CDR3 length: 12 residues. CDR3 protein: CASRDRGYEQYF. For the CDR3, the DNA is TGTGCCAGCCGGGACAGGGGGTACGAGCAGTACTTC.

The rearrangement joins TRBV7-2 to TRBJ2-7; 7 nucleotides match TRBD1. After removal of 6 bases from V and 3 bases from J, the junction contained 5 bases not matched to a gene. The germline CDR1 and CDR2 sequences are SGHTA and FQGNSA. CDR3 length equals 13 residues. The CDR3 nucleotides are TGTGCCAGCAGACAGGGGTTACTCTACGAGCAGTACTTC. Translating gives CASRQGLLYEQYF.

This chain connects TRBV10-3 to TRBJ1-1; D not certain. Germline loops: CDR1 ENHRY, CDR2 SYGVKD. The CDR3 length is 14 residues. Trimming left V 0 bases short and J 0 bases short, with 5 bases between. The CDR3 loop reads CAISESAVNTEAFF. CDR3 nucleotide sequence: TGTGCCATCAGTGAGTCGGCAGTGAACACTGAAGCTTTCTTT.

This chain uses TRBV20-1 with TRBJ1-2; 7 bases are shared with TRBD1. V was pared by 0 bases and J by 6 bases, with 7 bases of the junction left unmatched. The CDR3 is 14 residues long. The V gene's germline CDR1 is DFQATT and CDR2 SNEGSKA (reference sequence). CDR3 coding DNA: TGCAGTGCTAGAGACCAACAGGGGTTACATGGCTACACCTTC. Translated, it gives CSARDQQGLHGYTF.

This clonotype was seen at least ten times. The chain carries TRBV7-2 and TRBJ2-7; D gene uncertain. Germline V gene data show CDR1 as SGHTA and CDR2 as FQGNSA. CDR3 length equals 14 residues. V shed 1 base and J shed 3 bases, with 10 bases lying between them. CDR3 nucleotides: TGTGCCAGCAGCTTAGGAATAGGGAACTACGAGCAGTACTTC. It yields the protein CASSLGIGNYEQYF.

At least ten counts were recorded for this clonotype. J is TRBJ2-1 and V is TRBV9; 8 bases fit TRBD2. Germline assignment: CDR1 SGDLS and CDR2 YYNGEE. V trimming: 2 bases; J trimming: 5 bases; junction bases outside the gene matches: 9. The CDR3 runs to 16 residues. In DNA, the CDR3 is TGTGCCAGCAGCGTCCATAGCGGGGCAACTCACAATGAGCAGTTCTTC. It encodes CASSVHSGATHNEQFF. Looking up the rest from reference TRBV9 and TRBJ2-1 gives the full variable domain: DSGVTQTPKHLITATGQRVTLRCSPRSGDLSVYWYQQSLDQGLQFLIQYYNGEERAKGNILERFSAQQFPDLHSELNLSSLELGDSALYFCASSVHSGATHNEQFFGPGTRLTVL.

This clonotype was detected ten times or more. This chain connects TRBV2 to TRBJ2-7; 7 nucleotides align to TRBD1. Germline V lookup: CDR1 SNHLY, CDR2 FYNNEI. The length of the CDR3 is 13 residues. J gave up 5 bases and V 8 bases, and 9 bases lay outside the gene matches. Here the CDR3 DNA reads TGTGCCAGCTCCCCGGGACAGTTCGACGAGCAGTACTTC. Translated, it gives CASSPGQFDEQYF. The entire variable domain, with the rest obtained from reference TRBV2 and TRBJ2-7, is as follows: EPEVTQTPSHQVTQMGQEVILRCVPISNHLYFYWYRQILGQKVEFLVSFYNNEISEKSEIFDDQFSVERPDGSNFTLKIRSTKLEDSAMYFCASSPGQFDEQYFGPGTRLTVT.

The sample holds many counts of this clonotype. V usage is TRBV5-1 and J usage is TRBJ1-5; tentatively, D is TRBD1 (6 bases). Trimming shortened V by 4 bases and J by 6 bases, and 14 bases separated the two germline ends. Germline values: CDR1 SGHRS, CDR2 YFSETQ. The CDR3 has 14 residues. CDR3 coding DNA: TGCGCCAGCAGCCCCGGGGGCGGGGGTCAGCCCCAGCATTTT. Amino acid sequence: CASSPGGGGQPQHF. The full variable domain, its missing parts supplied by reference TRBV5-1 and TRBJ1-5, is KAGVTQTPRYLIKTRGQQVTLSCSPISGHRSVSWYQQTPGQGLQFLFEYFSETQRNKGNFPGRFSGRQFSNSRSEMNVSTLELGDSALYLCASSPGGGGQPQHFGDGTRLSIL.

The chain uses TRBV24-1 and TRBJ2-7, with D possibly TRBD1 on 5 matching bases. With 4 bases removed from V and 0 bases from J, the gap between germline ends came to 18 bases. The CDR3 is 17 amino acids. CDR1 is KGHDR, CDR2 SFDVKD, per germline. The CDR3 sequence is CATSDTDRYYGSYEQYF. The CDR3 DNA reads TGTGCCACCAGTGACACCGACAGATACTATGGCTCCTACGAGCAGTACTTC.

Only one count was recorded for this clonotype. The chain is built from TRBV10-3 and TRBJ1-6; D is undetermined. The germline gives CDR1 ENHRY, CDR2 SYGVKD. V was trimmed by 5 bases and J by 5 bases, leaving 10 bases between them. CDR3 length: 14 residues. The CDR3 is CAISPQENNSPLHF. DNA for the CDR3: TGTGCCATCAGTCCTCAGGAGAATAATTCACCCCTCCACTTT.

The sample holds many counts of this clonotype. The rearrangement links TRBV14 to TRBJ2-1; D not resolved. This CDR3 contains 14 residues. Trimming shortened V by 1 base and J by 7 bases, and 11 bases separated the two germline ends. Germline-derived CDR1 and CDR2 are SGHDN and FVKESK. The CDR3 reads CASSQAFARNEQFF. CDR3 DNA: TGTGCCAGCAGCCAAGCCTTTGCCCGTAATGAGCAGTTCTTC. The full variable domain, in which reference TRBV14 and TRBJ2-1 provide the parts outside the CDR3, is EAGVTQFPSHSVIEKGQTVTLRCDPISGHDNLYWYRRVMGKEIKFLLHFVKESKQDESGMPNNRFLAERTGGTYSTLKVQPAELEDSGVYFCASSQAFARNEQFFGPGTRLTVL.